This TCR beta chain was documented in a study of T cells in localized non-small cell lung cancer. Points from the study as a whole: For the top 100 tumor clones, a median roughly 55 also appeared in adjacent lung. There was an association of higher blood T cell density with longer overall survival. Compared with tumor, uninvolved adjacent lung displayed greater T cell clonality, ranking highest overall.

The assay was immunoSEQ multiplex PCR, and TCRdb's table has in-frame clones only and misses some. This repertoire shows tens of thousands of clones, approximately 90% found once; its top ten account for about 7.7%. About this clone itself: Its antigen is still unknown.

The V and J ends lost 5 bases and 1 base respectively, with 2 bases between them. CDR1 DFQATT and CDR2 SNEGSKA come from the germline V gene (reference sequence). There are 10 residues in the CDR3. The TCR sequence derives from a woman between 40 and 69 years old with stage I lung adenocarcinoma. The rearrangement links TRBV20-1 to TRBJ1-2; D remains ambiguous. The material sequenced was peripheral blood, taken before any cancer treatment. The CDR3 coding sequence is TGCAGTGCTTATAACTATGGCTACACCTTC. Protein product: CSAYNYGYTF.